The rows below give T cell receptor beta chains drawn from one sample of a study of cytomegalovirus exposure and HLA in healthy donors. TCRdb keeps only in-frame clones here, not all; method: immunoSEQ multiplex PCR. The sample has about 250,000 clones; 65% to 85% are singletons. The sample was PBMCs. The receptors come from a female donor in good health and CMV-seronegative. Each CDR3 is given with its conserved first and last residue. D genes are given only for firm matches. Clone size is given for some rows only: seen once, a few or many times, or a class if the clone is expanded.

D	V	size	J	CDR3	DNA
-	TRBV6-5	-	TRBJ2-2	CASSGLTNTGELFF	TGTGCCAGCAGCGGACTGACTAACACCGGGGAGCTGTTTTTT
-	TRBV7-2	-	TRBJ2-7	CASSFHQGVEQYF	TGTGCCAGCAGTTTTCACCAGGGTGTCGAGCAGTACTTC
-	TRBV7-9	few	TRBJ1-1	CASSREGAEAFF	TGTGCCAGCAGCAGGGAGGGGGCTGAAGCTTTCTTT
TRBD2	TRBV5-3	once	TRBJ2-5	CARSSGLAGVLYETQYF	TGTGCCAGAAGCAGCGGACTAGCGGGAGTCTTATATGAGACCCAGTACTTC
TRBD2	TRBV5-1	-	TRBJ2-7	CASRPLLAGKIGEQYF	TGCGCCAGCAGGCCCCTACTAGCGGGAAAAATTGGCGAGCAGTACTTC
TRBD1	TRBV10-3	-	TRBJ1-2	CAISESGRGGGRNGYTF	TGTGCCATCAGTGAGTCGGGTCGCGGAGGGGGCAGAAATGGCTACACCTTC
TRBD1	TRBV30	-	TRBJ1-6	CAWTRTGYNSPLHF	TGTGCCTGGACCCGGACAGGGTATAATTCACCCCTCCACTTT
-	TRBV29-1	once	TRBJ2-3	CSVEDVRADTQYF	TGCAGCGTTGAAGACGTGAGAGCAGATACGCAGTATTTT
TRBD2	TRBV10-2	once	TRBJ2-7	CASSGTSGGLTRKNEQYF	TGCGCCAGCAGTGGGACTAGCGGAGGCCTTACTCGGAAAAACGAGCAGTACTTC
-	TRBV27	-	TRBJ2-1	CASVRAGRKNEQFF	TGTGCCAGTGTGAGGGCGGGGAGAAAGAATGAGCAGTTCTTC
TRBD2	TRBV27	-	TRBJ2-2	CASSFSSGMTGELFF	TGTGCCAGCAGTTTTTCTAGCGGGATGACCGGGGAGCTGTTTTTT
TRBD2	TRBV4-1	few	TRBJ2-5	CASSQDSWTSGRALGETQYF	TGCGCCAGCAGCCAAGATTCCTGGACTAGCGGGAGAGCATTAGGAGAGACCCAGTACTTC
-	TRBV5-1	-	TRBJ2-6	CASSFPGEVPPSGANVLTF	TGCGCCAGCAGCTTCCCCGGAGAGGTACCTCCCTCTGGGGCCAACGTCCTGACTTTC
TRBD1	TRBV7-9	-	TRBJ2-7	CASSLTGSNEQYF	TGTGCCAGCAGCCTGACAGGGAGTAACGAGCAGTACTTC
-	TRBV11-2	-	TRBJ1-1	CASSPQGNRATEAFF	TGTGCCAGCAGCCCCCAGGGGAACAGGGCCACTGAAGCTTTCTTT
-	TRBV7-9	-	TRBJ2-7	CASSLVPGLRSGEQYF	TGTGCCAGTAGCTTAGTACCGGGTCTAAGATCGGGGGAGCAGTACTTC
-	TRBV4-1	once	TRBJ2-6	CASSPFSGVISSGANVLTF	TGCGCCAGCAGCCCCTTCTCGGGGGTGATAAGCTCTGGGGCCAACGTCCTGACTTTC
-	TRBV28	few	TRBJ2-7	CASSLQTGYEQYF	TGTGCCAGCAGTTTACAGACAGGCTACGAGCAGTACTTC
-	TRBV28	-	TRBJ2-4	CASRTTGNIQYF	TGTGCCAGCAGGACAACAGGGAACATTCAGTACTTC
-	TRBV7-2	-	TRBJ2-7	CASSLIGDTYEQYF	TGTGCCAGCAGCTTAATCGGGGATACCTACGAGCAGTACTTC
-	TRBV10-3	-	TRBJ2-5	CAISESRTVRETQYF	TGTGCCATCAGTGAGTCGCGGACAGTTCGAGAGACCCAGTACTTC
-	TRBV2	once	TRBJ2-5	CASFRRRQETQYF	TGTGCCAGCTTCAGACGGAGACAAGAGACCCAGTACTTC
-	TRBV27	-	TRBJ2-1	CASSLERSSYNEQFF	TGTGCCAGCAGTTTAGAGCGGAGCTCCTACAATGAGCAGTTCTTC
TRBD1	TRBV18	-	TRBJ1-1	CASSPVPGTGVSAFF	TGTGCCAGCTCACCAGTACCCGGGACAGGGGTGTCAGCTTTCTTT
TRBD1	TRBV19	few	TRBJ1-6	CASSPHGTGDSPLHF	TGTGCCAGTAGTCCCCACGGGACAGGGGATTCACCCCTCCACTTT